This TCR beta chain was identified during a study of blood T cell repertoires in COVID-19. The repertoire was sequenced with immunoSEQ multiplex PCR; TCRdb's copy has only in-frame clones and lacks some. The data contain about 250,000 clones, approximately 86% of them singletons. The receptor comes from an elderly man with acute or convalescent COVID-19. Specimen: peripheral blood.

The CDR3: CASSTGIHSYEQYF. CDR3 in DNA: TGTGCCAGTAGTACAGGGATTCACTCCTACGAGCAGTACTTC. V and J are TRBV19 and TRBJ2-7; tentative D call: TRBD1 (5 bases). The germline V and J ends were trimmed by 4 bases and 0 bases, with 10 bases remaining between them. Per germline, CDR1 LNHDA and CDR2 SQIVND (reference sequence). This CDR3 comprises 14 residues.